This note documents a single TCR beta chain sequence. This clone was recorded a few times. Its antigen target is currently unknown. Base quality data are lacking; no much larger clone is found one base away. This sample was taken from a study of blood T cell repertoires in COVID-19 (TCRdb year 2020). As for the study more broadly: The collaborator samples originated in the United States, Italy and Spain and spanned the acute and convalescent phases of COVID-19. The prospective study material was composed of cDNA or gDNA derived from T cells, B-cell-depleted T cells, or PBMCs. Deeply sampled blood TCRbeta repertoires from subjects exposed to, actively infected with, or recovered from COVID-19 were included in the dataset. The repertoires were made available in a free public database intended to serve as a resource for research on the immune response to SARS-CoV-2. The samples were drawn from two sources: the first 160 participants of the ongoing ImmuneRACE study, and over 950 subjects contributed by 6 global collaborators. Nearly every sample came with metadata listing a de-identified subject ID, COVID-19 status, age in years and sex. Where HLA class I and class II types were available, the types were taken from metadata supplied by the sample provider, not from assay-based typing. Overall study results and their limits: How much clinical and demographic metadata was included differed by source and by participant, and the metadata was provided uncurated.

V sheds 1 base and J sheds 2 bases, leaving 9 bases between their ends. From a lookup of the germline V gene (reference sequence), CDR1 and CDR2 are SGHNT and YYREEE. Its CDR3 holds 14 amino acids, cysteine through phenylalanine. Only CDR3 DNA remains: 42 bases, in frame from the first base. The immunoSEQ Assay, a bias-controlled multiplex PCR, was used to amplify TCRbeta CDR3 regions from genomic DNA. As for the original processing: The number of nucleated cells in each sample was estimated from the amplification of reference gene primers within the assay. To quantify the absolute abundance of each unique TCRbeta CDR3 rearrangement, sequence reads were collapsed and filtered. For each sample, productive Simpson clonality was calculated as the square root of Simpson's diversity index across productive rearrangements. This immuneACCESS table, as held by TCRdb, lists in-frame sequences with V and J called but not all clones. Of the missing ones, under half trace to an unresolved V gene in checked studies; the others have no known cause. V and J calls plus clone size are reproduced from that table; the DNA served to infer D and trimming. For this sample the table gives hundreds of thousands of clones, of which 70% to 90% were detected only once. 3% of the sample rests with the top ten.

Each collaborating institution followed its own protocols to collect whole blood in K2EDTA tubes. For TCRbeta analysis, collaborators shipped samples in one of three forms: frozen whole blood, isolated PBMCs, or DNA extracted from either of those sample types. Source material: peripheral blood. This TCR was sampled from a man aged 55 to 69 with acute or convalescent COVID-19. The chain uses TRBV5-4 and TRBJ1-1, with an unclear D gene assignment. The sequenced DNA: TGTGCCAGCAGCTTGAGTCTGAGAAACACTGAAGCTTTCTTT. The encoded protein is CASSLSLRNTEAFF.